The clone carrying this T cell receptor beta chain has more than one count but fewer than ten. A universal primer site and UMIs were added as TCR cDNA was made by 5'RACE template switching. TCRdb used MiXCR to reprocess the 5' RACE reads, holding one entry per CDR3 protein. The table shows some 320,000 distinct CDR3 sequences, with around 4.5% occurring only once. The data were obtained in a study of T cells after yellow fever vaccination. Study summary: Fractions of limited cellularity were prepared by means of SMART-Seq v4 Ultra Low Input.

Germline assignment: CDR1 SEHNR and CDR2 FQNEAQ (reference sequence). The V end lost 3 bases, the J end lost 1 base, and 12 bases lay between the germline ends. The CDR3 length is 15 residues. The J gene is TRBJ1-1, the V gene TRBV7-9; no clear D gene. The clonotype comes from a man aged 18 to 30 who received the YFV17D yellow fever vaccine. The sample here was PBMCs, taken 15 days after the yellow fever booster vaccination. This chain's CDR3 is CASSFKFRGNTEAFF. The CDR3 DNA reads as TGTGCCAGCAGCTTCAAATTTCGGGGGAACACTGAAGCTTTCTTT. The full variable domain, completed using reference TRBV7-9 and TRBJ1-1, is DTGVSQNPRHKITKRGQNVTFRCDPISEHNRLYWYRQTLGQGPEFLTYFQNEAQLEKSRLLSDRFSAERPKGSFSTLEIQRTEQGDSAMYLCASSFKFRGNTEAFFGQGTRLTVV.